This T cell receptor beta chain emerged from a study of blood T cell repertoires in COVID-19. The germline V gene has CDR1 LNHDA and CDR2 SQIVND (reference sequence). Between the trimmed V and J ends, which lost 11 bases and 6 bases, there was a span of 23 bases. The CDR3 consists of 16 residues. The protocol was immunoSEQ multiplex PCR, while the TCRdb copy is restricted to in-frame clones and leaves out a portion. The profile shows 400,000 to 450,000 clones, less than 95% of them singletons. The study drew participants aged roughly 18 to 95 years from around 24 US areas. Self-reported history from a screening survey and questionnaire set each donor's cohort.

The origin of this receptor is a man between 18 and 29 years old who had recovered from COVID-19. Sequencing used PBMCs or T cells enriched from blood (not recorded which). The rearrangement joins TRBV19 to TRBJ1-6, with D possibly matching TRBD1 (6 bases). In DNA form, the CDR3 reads TGTGCCGCGGCCCCGTCCGGGACATTCGTTAATTCACCCCTCCACTTT. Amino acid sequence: CAAAPSGTFVNSPLHF. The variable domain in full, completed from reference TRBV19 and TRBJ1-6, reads DGGITQSPKYLFRKEGQNVTLSCEQNLNHDAMYWYRQDPGQGLRLIYYSQIVNDFQKGDIAEGYSVSREKKESFPLTVTSAQKNPTAFYLCAAAPSGTFVNSPLHFGNGTRLTVT.